This T cell receptor beta chain emerged from a study of T cells in Graves' hyperthyroidism and ophthalmopathy. Study findings and constraints: Using 13 V-J features, a model discriminated ophthalmopathy from stable hyperthyroidism.

Patients were excluded for uncontrolled infection, other autoimmune disease, pregnancy or lactation. The diagnostic basis comprised clinical symptoms, serum thyroxine and TRAb, thyroid ultrasound and orbital computed tomography. V was cut by 9 bases and J by 1 base, with 9 bases left in between. The CDR3 runs to 13 residues. Germline CDR1 reads MDHEN; CDR2 reads SYDVKM. RNA transcripts provided the source from which TCR beta CDR3 regions were amplified. The TCR CDR3 first-round RT-PCR relied on the HTBI primer set. One entry per CDR3 protein results from TCRdb running MiXCR on the multiplex PCR reads. This table has a few hundred thousand distinct CDR3 sequences, around 21% appearing once. The sample holds many counts of this clonotype. What it recognizes is unknown.

V and J are TRBV28 and TRBJ2-2; D is undetermined. This TCR derives from a man between 18 and 35 years old with Graves' hyperthyroidism. The source material was blood. Here the CDR3 reads CASWALNTGELFF. The CDR3 coding sequence is TGTGCCAGTTGGGCCCTGAACACCGGGGAGCTGTTTTTT.